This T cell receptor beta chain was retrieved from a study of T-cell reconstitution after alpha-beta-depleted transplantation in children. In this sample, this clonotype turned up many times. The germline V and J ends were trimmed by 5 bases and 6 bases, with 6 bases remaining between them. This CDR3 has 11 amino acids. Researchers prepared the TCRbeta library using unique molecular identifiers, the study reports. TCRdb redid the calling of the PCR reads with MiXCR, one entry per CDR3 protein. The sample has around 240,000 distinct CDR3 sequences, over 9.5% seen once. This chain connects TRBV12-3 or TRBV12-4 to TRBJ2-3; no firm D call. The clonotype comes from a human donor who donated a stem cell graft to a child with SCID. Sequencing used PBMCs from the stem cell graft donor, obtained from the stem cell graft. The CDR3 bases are TGTGCCAGCAGTCCCACGGATACGCAGTATTTT. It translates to CASSPTDTQYF.